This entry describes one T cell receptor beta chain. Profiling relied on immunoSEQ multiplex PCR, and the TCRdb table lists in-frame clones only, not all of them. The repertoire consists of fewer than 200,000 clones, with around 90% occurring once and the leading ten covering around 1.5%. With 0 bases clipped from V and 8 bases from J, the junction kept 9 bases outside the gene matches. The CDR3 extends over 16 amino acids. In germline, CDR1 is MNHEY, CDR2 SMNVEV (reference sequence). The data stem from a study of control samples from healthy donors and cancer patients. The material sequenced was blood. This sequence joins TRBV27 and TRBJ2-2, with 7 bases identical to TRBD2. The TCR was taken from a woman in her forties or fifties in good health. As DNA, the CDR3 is TGTGCCAGCAGTTTATCATTCGGCCTAGCGGCAGGGGAGCTGTTTTTT. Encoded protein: CASSLSFGLAAGELFF.